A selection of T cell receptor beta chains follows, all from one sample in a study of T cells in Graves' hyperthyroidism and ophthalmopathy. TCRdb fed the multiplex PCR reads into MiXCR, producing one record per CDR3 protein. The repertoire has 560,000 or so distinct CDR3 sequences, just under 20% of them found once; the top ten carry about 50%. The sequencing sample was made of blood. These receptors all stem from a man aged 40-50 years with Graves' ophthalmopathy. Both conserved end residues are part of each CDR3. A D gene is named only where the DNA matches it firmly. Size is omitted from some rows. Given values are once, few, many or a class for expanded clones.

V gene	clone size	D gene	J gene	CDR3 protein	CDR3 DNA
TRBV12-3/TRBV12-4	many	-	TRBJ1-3	CASSLWTASPSGNTIYF	TGTGCCAGCAGTTTATGGACAGCCTCCCCTTCTGGAAACACCATATATTTT
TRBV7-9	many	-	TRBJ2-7	CASSLARTYEQYF	TGTGCCAGCAGCTTGGCCAGAACCTACGAGCAGTACTTC
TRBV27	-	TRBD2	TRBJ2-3	CASSLSKLAGGTRPQYF	TGTGCCAGCAGTCTAAGCAAACTAGCGGGAGGTACCCGTCCGCAGTATTTT
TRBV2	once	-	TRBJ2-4	CARNLPRGGKNIQYF	TGTGCCAGGAACTTGCCCCGGGGCGGCAAAAACATTCAGTACTTC
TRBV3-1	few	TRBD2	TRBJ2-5	CASHKSGGLEETQYF	TGTGCCAGCCACAAAAGCGGGGGGTTGGAGGAGACCCAGTACTTC
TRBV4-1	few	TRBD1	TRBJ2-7	CASSQGPGTGGPYEQYF	TGCGCCAGCAGCCAAGGCCCGGGGACAGGGGGTCCCTACGAGCAGTACTTC
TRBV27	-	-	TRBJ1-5	CASGGVDQPQHF	TGTGCCAGCGGGGGGGTAGATCAGCCCCAGCATTTT
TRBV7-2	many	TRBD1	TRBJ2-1	CASSSYLGGDNEQFF	TGTGCCAGCAGCTCCTACCTAGGGGGCGACAATGAGCAGTTCTTC
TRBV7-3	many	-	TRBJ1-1	CASSFQGHNTEAFF	TGTGCCAGCAGCTTCCAGGGCCACAACACTGAAGCTTTCTTT
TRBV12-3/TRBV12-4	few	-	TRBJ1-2	CASGQGYTF	TGTGCCAGCGGACAGGGCTACACCTTC
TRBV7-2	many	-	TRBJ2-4	CASTWQRGSDIQYF	TGTGCCAGCACCTGGCAACGGGGGTCCGACATTCAGTACTTC
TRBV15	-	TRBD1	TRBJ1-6	CATSRDDRDNSPLHF	TGTGCCACCAGCAGAGACGACAGGGATAATTCACCCCTCCACTTT
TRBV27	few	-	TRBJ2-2	CASSWGRLSTGELFF	TGTGCCAGCAGTTGGGGACGTCTGAGCACCGGGGAGCTGTTTTTT
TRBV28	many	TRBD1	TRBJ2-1	CASSSPRDRTGNEQFF	TGTGCCAGCAGCTCACCACGGGACAGGACGGGAAATGAGCAGTTCTTC
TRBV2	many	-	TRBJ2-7	CAIRLRWRDEHHF	TGTGCCATCAGACTGCGTTGGCGCGACGAGCACCACTTC
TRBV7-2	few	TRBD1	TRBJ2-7	CASSQTGTIYHSYEQYF	TGTGCCAGCAGCCAGACAGGGACCATTTACCACTCCTACGAGCAGTACTTC
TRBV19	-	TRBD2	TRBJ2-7	CASKGTSGINALYEQYF	TGTGCCAGTAAAGGGACTAGCGGGATCAACGCCCTCTACGAGCAGTACTTC
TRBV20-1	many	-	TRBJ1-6	CSARGGNSPLHF	TGCAGTGCTAGGGGCGGGAATTCACCCCTCCACTTT
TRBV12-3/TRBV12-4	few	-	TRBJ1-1	CASSLGRGLTEAFF	TGTGCCAGCAGTTTAGGTAGGGGATTGACTGAAGCTTTCTTT
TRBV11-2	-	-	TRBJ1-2	CASSLKANIDIVRGYTF	TGTGCCAGCAGCTTAAAGGCCAACATTGACATCGTTCGTGGCTACACCTTC
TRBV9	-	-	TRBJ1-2	CASSSLDWNYGYTF	TGTGCCAGCAGCTCCCTCGACTGGAACTATGGCTACACCTTC
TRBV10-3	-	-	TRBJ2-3	CAISESMTTDTQYF	TGTGCCATCAGTGAGTCGATGACCACAGATACGCAGTATTTT
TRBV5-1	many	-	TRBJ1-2	CASSLEGSTNYGYTF	TGCGCCAGCAGCTTGGAGGGCAGCACTAACTATGGCTACACCTTC
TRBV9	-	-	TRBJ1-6	CASSVEDRRSPLHF	TGTGCCAGCAGCGTAGAGGACAGAAGGTCACCCCTCCACTTT
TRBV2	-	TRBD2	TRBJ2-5	CASRAGVAETQYF	TGTGCCAGTCGAGCGGGGGTGGCAGAGACCCAGTACTTC
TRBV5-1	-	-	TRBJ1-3	CASSLVGLSGNTIYF	TGCGCCAGCAGCTTGGTAGGGCTGTCTGGAAACACCATATATTTT
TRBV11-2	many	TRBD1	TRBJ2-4	CASSPTGDFRAKNIQYF	TGTGCCAGCAGCCCGACAGGGGATTTTCGAGCCAAAAACATTCAGTACTTC
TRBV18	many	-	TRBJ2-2	CASSPGPSAAGELFF	TGTGCCAGCTCACCGGGACCCTCAGCGGCCGGGGAGCTGTTTTTT
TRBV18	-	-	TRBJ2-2	CASSPPHRANTGELFF	TGTGCCAGCTCCCCACCTCACAGGGCGAACACCGGGGAGCTGTTTTTT
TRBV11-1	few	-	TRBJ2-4	CASSPNPQELESVGIQYF	TGTGCCAGCAGCCCCAACCCCCAGGAGCTCGAGTCGGTGGGCATTCAGTACTTC
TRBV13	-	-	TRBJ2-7	CASSTGTAREQYF	TGTGCCAGCAGCACGGGGACCGCTAGAGAGCAGTACTTC
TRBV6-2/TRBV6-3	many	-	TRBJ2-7	CASALEAAFPGEQYF	TGTGCCAGCGCCCTGGAGGCGGCCTTTCCAGGCGAGCAGTACTTC
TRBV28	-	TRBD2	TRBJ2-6	CASSRPLAGGLSGANVLTF	TGTGCCAGCAGCCGCCCTTTGGCGGGAGGGCTATCTGGGGCCAACGTCCTGACTTTC
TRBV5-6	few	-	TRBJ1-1	CASSLRQEEAFF	TGTGCCAGCAGCCTTCGACAGGAGGAAGCTTTCTTT
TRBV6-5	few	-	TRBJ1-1	CASSFNLAAGKTEAFF	TGTGCCAGCAGTTTCAACTTAGCTGCGGGGAAAACTGAAGCTTTCTTT
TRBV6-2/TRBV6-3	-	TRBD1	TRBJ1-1	CASSWTTGERLMNTEAFF	TGTGCCAGCAGTTGGACCACAGGGGAGCGATTGATGAACACTGAAGCTTTCTTT
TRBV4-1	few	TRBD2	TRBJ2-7	CASSQLTSGGVYEQYF	TGCGCCAGCAGCCAACTGACTAGCGGGGGGGTATACGAGCAGTACTTC
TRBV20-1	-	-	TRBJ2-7	CSARSPPDGEQYF	TGCAGTGCTAGAAGTCCCCCCGACGGCGAGCAGTACTTC
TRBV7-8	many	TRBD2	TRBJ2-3	CASSLPTSGTGDTQYF	TGTGCCAGCAGCTTGCCGACTAGCGGGACTGGAGATACGCAGTATTTT
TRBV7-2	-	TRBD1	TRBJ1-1	CASSSRDRPTEAFF	TGTGCCAGCAGCTCTCGGGACAGGCCCACTGAAGCTTTCTTT
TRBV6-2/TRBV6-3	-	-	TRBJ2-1	CATKGPYNEQFF	TGTGCCACCAAGGGACCGTACAATGAGCAGTTCTTC
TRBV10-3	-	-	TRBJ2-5	CAISPGQQETQYF	TGTGCCATCAGCCCCGGACAGCAAGAGACCCAGTACTTC
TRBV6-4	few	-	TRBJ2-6	CASSDSANSGANVLTF	TGTGCCAGCAGTGACTCAGCAAACTCTGGGGCCAACGTCCTGACTTTC
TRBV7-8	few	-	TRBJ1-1	CASSLDATEAFF	TGTGCCAGCAGCTTAGATGCCACTGAAGCTTTCTTT
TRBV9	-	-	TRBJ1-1	CASSVGVGWNTEAFF	TGTGCCAGCAGCGTAGGGGTCGGCTGGAACACTGAAGCTTTCTTT